A single sample gave rise to the 20 T cell receptor beta chains below, sequenced in a study of siplizumab effects on memory and regulatory T cells. Libraries were prepared by immunoSEQ multiplex PCR; TCRdb keeps only in-frame clonotypes and omits some of them. The table has approximately 97,000 clones, approximately 90% seen once. The sequenced sample was CD4+ T cells sorted from blood. Source of these receptors: a human donor in good health.

The genes are TRBV2 and TRBJ1-2; D might be TRBD1 (5 bases). V was pared by 4 bases and J by 4 bases, with 19 bases between. Germline V gene sequence: CDR1 SNHLY, CDR2 FYNNEI. The CDR3 spans 16 residues. The CDR3 region is CASSGPGLRGGYGYTF. CDR3 nucleotides: TGTGCCAGCAGTGGGCCGGGCCTACGGGGCGGCTATGGCTACACCTTC.

The chain uses TRBV7-9 and TRBJ2-5; 11 positions match TRBD2. Germline CDR1 SEHNR, CDR2 FQNEAQ (reference sequence). V trimming: 6 bases; J trimming: 1 base; junction bases outside the gene matches: 4. The CDR3 length is 15 residues. This CDR3 is CASRYSGRAQETQYF. The CDR3 region has the DNA TGTGCCAGCAGATATAGCGGGAGGGCCCAAGAGACCCAGTACTTC. The full variable domain, its missing parts supplied by reference TRBV7-9 and TRBJ2-5, is DTGVSQNPRHKITKRGQNVTFRCDPISEHNRLYWYRQTLGQGPEFLTYFQNEAQLEKSRLLSDRFSAERPKGSFSTLEIQRTEQGDSAMYLCASRYSGRAQETQYFGPGTRLLVL.

This chain links TRBV28 with TRBJ2-7; perhaps TRBD2 as D (7 bases). Trimming cost V 8 bases and J 5 bases, with 16 bases left between them. Germline CDR1 reads MDHEN; CDR2 reads SYDVKM. The CDR3 runs to 13 residues. In DNA form, the CDR3 reads TGTGCCAGCCTTGCCCGGGGGGCCCACGAGCAGTACTTC. It specifies CASLARGAHEQYF.

CDR3 loop: CASSRDYTGELFF. The CDR3 DNA reads TGTGCCAGTAGCCGGGACTACACCGGGGAGCTGTTTTTT. This chain joins TRBV19 and TRBJ2-2; possible D gene TRBD2, 6 bases. This CDR3 has 13 amino acids. Trimming left V 6 bases short and J 3 bases short, with 8 bases between. Germline CDR1 is LNHDA and CDR2 is SQIVND (reference sequence). Looking up the rest from reference TRBV19 and TRBJ2-2 gives the full variable domain: DGGITQSPKYLFRKEGQNVTLSCEQNLNHDAMYWYRQDPGQGLRLIYYSQIVNDFQKGDIAEGYSVSREKKESFPLTVTSAQKNPTAFYLCASSRDYTGELFFGEGSRLTVL.

DNA for the CDR3: TGTGCCAGCAGCCGAGCGGAACTTACAGATACGCAGTATTTT. Amino acids: CASSRAELTDTQYF. The chain couples TRBV6-5 to TRBJ2-3; D is possibly TRBD2 (5 bases). The CDR3 runs to 14 residues. CDR1 MNHEY and CDR2 SVGAGI come from the germline V gene. With 6 bases removed from V and 3 bases from J, the gap between germline ends came to 13 bases.

The DNA for the CDR3 is TGCGCCAGCAGTGGGCACGACGAGCAGTACTTC. This codes for CASSGHDEQYF. The gene calls are TRBV10-2 and TRBJ2-7; D not certain. V lost 4 bases and J 5 bases, leaving 6 bases between the germline ends. The CDR3 runs 11 residues. The V gene's germline CDR1 is WSHSY and CDR2 SAAADI.

V gene TRBV5-8 combines with J gene TRBJ2-7, with D perhaps being TRBD1 or TRBD2 (6 bases each). The germline V gene encodes CDR1 SGHTS and CDR2 YDEGEE. The CDR3 has 14 residues. Trimming stripped 6 bases from V and 4 bases from J, with 17 bases between. The CDR3 DNA is TGTGCCAGCAAGAGAGGGGGGCAGGGTTACGAGCAGTACTTC. Protein: CASKRGGQGYEQYF.

The chain has TRBV5-6 and TRBJ2-7, with D possibly TRBD2 on 5 matching bases. The germline gives CDR1 SGHDT, CDR2 YYEEEE. The V gene lost 2 bases and the J gene lost 3 bases, with 6 bases spanning the gap. The CDR3 spans 12 residues. This CDR3 is CASSFAGYEQYF. The CDR3 nucleotides are TGTGCCAGCAGCTTCGCGGGCTACGAGCAGTACTTC.

The chain is built from TRBV4-1 and TRBJ2-3, with D tentatively TRBD1 or TRBD2 (5 bases each). Germline CDR1 MGHRA, CDR2 YSYEKL. The CDR3 consists of 19 residues. V dropped 6 bases and J dropped 2 bases, with 27 bases sitting between them. DNA of the CDR3: TGCGCCAGCAGTCTCGGTAGGGACGTCCCTTGGGGCTACACAGATACGCAGTATTTT. This codes for CASSLGRDVPWGYTDTQYF.

The chain combines TRBV19 with TRBJ2-3; 12 bases match TRBD2. V gave up 5 bases and J gave up 2 bases; unmatched junction bases: 8. Germline CDR1 and CDR2: LNHDA and SQIVND (reference sequence). The CDR3 length is 17 residues. Here the CDR3 reads CASSSPGLAGFTDTQYF. The CDR3 DNA is TGTGCCAGTAGTTCCCCAGGACTAGCGGGATTCACAGATACGCAGTATTTT.

The chain recombines TRBV2 with TRBJ2-2; D tentatively reads TRBD1 or TRBD2 (6 bases each). CDR1 is SNHLY and CDR2 is FYNNEI in the germline V gene. Trimming removed 7 bases from V and 4 bases from J, with 13 bases in between. CDR3 size: 14 residues. The CDR3 reads CASNTGAVTGELFF. The DNA for the CDR3 is TGTGCCAGCAATACGGGGGCGGTCACCGGGGAGCTGTTTTTT. The full variable domain, completed using reference TRBV2 and TRBJ2-2, is EPEVTQTPSHQVTQMGQEVILRCVPISNHLYFYWYRQILGQKVEFLVSFYNNEISEKSEIFDDQFSVERPDGSNFTLKIRSTKLEDSAMYFCASNTGAVTGELFFGEGSRLTVL.

The rearrangement uses TRBV18 and TRBJ2-3; D gene unclear. V was cut by 4 bases and J by 6 bases, with 14 bases left in between. Germline CDR1 and CDR2: KGHSH and LQKENI. This CDR3 spans 14 amino acids. CDR3 amino acids: CASSLRQRGDTQYF. The CDR3 coding sequence is TGTGCCAGCTCACTCCGGCAGCGTGGGGATACGCAGTATTTT.

J is TRBJ2-3 and V is TRBV30, with D unclear. The germline V gene has CDR1 GTSNPN and CDR2 SVGIG (reference sequence). Trimming shortened V by 3 bases and J by 4 bases, and 11 bases separated the two germline ends. There are 13 residues in the CDR3. This CDR3 is CAWSPRIADTQYF. The CDR3 region has the DNA TGTGCCTGGAGCCCCAGGATTGCAGATACGCAGTATTTT.

The chain uses TRBV19 and TRBJ2-5; D gene uncertain. Germline CDR1 reads LNHDA; CDR2 reads SQIVND (reference sequence). The CDR3 covers 14 residues. Deletions cut 3 bases from V and 5 bases from J, with 13 bases between. CDR3 nucleotides: TGTGCCAGTAGTATTGTGCTAGGTGTTGAGACCCAGTACTTC. It codes for CASSIVLGVETQYF.

This rearrangement joins TRBV5-1 to TRBJ2-2, with D possibly TRBD2 on 5 matching bases. Germline V lookup: CDR1 SGHRS, CDR2 YFSETQ. V gave up 2 bases and J gave up 8 bases, with 16 bases separating them. This CDR3 has 15 amino acids. The CDR3 DNA is TGCGCCAGCAGCTTAAGTCGGGGATACGTGGGGGAGCTGTTTTTT. It codes for CASSLSRGYVGELFF.

The CDR3 protein is CSGSRGTGELFF. The CDR3 nucleotides read TGCAGCGGTTCACGTGGCACCGGGGAGCTGTTTTTT. The chain has TRBV29-1 and TRBJ2-2; D unresolved. Trimming pared 7 bases from V and 4 bases from J, leaving 10 bases between. The CDR3 is 12 amino acids. The germline V gene encodes CDR1 SQVTM and CDR2 ANQGSEA.

This chain connects TRBV6-5 to TRBJ1-1; D is perhaps TRBD1 (6 bases). The V and J ends lost 6 bases and 4 bases respectively, with 12 bases between them. This CDR3 comprises 13 residues. Per germline, CDR1 MNHEY and CDR2 SVGAGI. This chain's CDR3 is CASRPTGSTEAFF. The DNA for the CDR3 is TGTGCCAGCAGACCCACAGGGAGCACTGAAGCTTTCTTT.

The rearrangement uses TRBV6-5 and TRBJ1-1; TRBD1 might be the D (6 bases). This CDR3 spans 15 amino acids. V shed 2 bases and J shed 5 bases, with 15 bases lying between them. CDR1 and CDR2 (germline): MNHEY, SVGAGI. CDR3 sequence reads: CASSYGRGRDTEAFF. CDR3 in DNA: TGTGCCAGCAGTTACGGGCGGGGGCGAGATACTGAAGCTTTCTTT.

The chain uses TRBV25-1 and TRBJ1-4; D is possibly TRBD1 (5 bases). Germline-derived CDR1 and CDR2 are MGHDK and SYGVNS. V lost 4 bases and J lost 8, with 14 bases in between. The CDR3 spans 14 residues. DNA for the CDR3: TGTGCCAGCAGTGGCCTGATGGGGGAGGAAAAACTGTTTTTT. Its protein product is CASSGLMGEEKLFF.

The chain is built from TRBV27 and TRBJ2-1; the D gene could be TRBD1 or TRBD2 (5 bases each). There are 14 residues in the CDR3. The ends were cut back, 6 bases at V and 4 bases at J, with 13 bases in the middle. The germline V gene has CDR1 MNHEY and CDR2 SMNVEV (reference sequence). For the CDR3, the DNA is TGTGCCAGCAGCAGGGAGTTGGCTTACAATGAGCAGTTCTTC. As protein: CASSRELAYNEQFF.